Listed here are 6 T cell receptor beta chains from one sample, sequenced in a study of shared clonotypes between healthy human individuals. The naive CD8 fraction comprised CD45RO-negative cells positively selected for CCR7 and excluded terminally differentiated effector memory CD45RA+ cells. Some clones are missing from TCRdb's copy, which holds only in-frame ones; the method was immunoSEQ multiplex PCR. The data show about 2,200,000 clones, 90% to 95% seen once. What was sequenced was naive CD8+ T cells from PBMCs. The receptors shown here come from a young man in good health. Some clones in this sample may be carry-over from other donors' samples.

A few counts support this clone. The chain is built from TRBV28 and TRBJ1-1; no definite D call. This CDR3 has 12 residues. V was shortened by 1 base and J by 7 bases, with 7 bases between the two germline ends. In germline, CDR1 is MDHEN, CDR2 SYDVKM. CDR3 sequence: CASSLSSHEAFF. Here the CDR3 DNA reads TGTGCCAGCAGTTTATCTAGCCATGAAGCTTTCTTT.

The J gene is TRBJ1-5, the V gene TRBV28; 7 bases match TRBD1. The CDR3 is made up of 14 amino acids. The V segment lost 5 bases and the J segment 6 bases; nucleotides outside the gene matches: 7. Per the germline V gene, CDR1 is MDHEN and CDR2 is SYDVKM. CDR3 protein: CASSPDRVSQPQHF. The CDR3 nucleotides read TGTGCCAGCAGTCCCGACAGGGTTAGTCAGCCCCAGCATTTT. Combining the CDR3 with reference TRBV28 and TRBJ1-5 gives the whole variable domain DVKVTQSSRYLVKRTGEKVFLECVQDMDHENMFWYRQDPGLGLRLIYFSYDVKMKEKGDIPEGYSVSREKKERFSLILESASTNQTSMYLCASSPDRVSQPQHFGDGTRLSIL.

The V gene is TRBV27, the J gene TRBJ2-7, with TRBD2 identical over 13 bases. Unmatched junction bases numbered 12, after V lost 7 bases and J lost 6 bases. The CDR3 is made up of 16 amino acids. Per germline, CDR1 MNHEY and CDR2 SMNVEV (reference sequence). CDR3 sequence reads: CASKPFGGLAGVEQYF. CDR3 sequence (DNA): TGTGCCAGCAAGCCTTTTGGCGGACTAGCGGGAGTCGAGCAGTACTTC.

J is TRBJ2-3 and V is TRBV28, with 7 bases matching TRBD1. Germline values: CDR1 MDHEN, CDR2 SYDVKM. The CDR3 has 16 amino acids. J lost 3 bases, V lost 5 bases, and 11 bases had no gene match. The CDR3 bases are TGTGCCAGCAGTCAACGACAGGGTGGATGGACAGATACGCAGTATTTT. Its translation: CASSQRQGGWTDTQYF.

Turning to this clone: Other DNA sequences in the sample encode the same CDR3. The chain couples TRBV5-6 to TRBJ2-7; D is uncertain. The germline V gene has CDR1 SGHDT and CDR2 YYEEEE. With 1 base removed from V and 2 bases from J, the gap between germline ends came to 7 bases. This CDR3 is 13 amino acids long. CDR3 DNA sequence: TGTGCCAGCAGCTTGAGACGGGCCTACGAGCAGTACTTC. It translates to CASSLRRAYEQYF. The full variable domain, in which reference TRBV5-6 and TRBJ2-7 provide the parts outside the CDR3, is DAGVTQSPTHLIKTRGQQVTLRCSPKSGHDTVSWYQQALGQGPQFIFQYYEEEERQRGNFPDRFSGHQFPNYSSELNVNALLLGDSALYLCASSLRRAYEQYFGPGTRLTVT.

The CDR3 spells CASSFRSLGNQPQHF. As DNA, the CDR3 is TGTGCCAGCAGCTTTAGGAGCTTGGGCAATCAGCCCCAGCATTTT. The chain carries TRBV5-8 and TRBJ1-5; the D is unclear. The CDR3 contains 15 residues. Trimming cost V 2 bases and J 2 bases, with 11 bases left between them. CDR1 SGHTS and CDR2 YDEGEE come from the germline V gene.